One T cell receptor beta chain is described in this entry. The V gene's germline CDR1 is MNHEY and CDR2 SMNVEV (reference sequence). Trimming took off 3 bases at V and 12 bases at J, with 12 bases between the two ends. This CDR3 spans 12 amino acids. These data originate in a study of T cells in Graves' hyperthyroidism and ophthalmopathy. Template material for amplifying TCR beta CDR3 regions consisted of RNA transcripts. With the HTBI primer set, the TCR CDR3 went through a first round of RT-PCR. One entry per CDR3 protein results from TCRdb running MiXCR on the multiplex PCR reads. The sample holds roughly 700,000 distinct CDR3 sequences, around 15% seen once.

This sequence joins TRBV27 and TRBJ2-1, with a possible D match to TRBD1 (5 bases). This sequence was found in a young woman with Graves' hyperthyroidism. Sample: blood. CDR3 in amino acids: CASSFRKGVQFF. The CDR3 nucleotides are TGTGCCAGCAGTTTCCGCAAAGGGGTGCAGTTCTTC.